A selection of T cell receptor beta chains follows, all from one sample in a study of blood T cell repertoires in COVID-19. Profiling relied on immunoSEQ multiplex PCR, and the TCRdb table lists in-frame clones only, not all of them. The data show tens of thousands of clones, with about 87% seen just once and approximately 10% held by the top ten. The sample was peripheral blood. All receptors come from a human donor in a cohort sampled during active COVID-19. The CDR3 runs from the conserved cysteine through the conserved F or W. Each record gives: CDR3 protein, CDR3 DNA, D gene, J gene, V gene, clone size. The D gene is left open where the match is weak. The listing skips clone size in some rows; elsewhere it reads once, few, many or a size class.

CASSDRDGRNVLTF,TGTGCCAGCAGCGACAGGGATGGGCGCAACGTCCTGACTTTC,TRBD1,TRBJ2-6,TRBV3-1/TRBV3-2,.
CASSFSSAGTSTDTQYF,TGCGCCAGCAGCTTCTCCTCGGCAGGGACTAGCACAGATACGCAGTATTTT,.,TRBJ2-3,TRBV5-1,.
CAWSVWGPTGNEKLFF,TGTGCCTGGAGTGTTTGGGGGCCCACGGGTAATGAAAAACTGTTTTTT,.,TRBJ1-4,TRBV30,.
CASSETMTGRYEQYF,TGTGCCAGCAGTGAAACGATGACAGGGCGCTACGAGCAGTACTTC,TRBD1,TRBJ2-7,TRBV6-1,.
CASSLFRGGDTQYF,TGTGCCAGCAGCTTATTCCGAGGTGGTGATACGCAGTATTTT,.,TRBJ2-3,TRBV7-2,once
CASSSPEIQGYSQYF,TGTGCCAGCAGCTCGCCAGAAATACAGGGGTACAGTCAGTACTTC,TRBD1,TRBJ2-4,TRBV5-4,.
CASSSSGTSLHEQYF,TGTGCCAGCAGTTCCTCCGGGACTAGCCTCCACGAGCAGTACTTC,TRBD2,TRBJ2-7,TRBV6-5,.
CASSLPSGRATSETQYF,TGTGCCAGCAGCTTACCTAGCGGGAGGGCCACTAGTGAGACCCAGTACTTC,TRBD2,TRBJ2-5,TRBV7-9,.
CASSYDRSNEKLFF,TGTGCCAGCAGTTACGACAGATCTAATGAAAAACTGTTTTTT,.,TRBJ1-4,TRBV6-5,.
CASSEVGALTGSGELFF,TGCGCCAGCAGTGAGGTTGGCGCTCTGACAGGTAGCGGGGAGCTGTTTTTT,.,TRBJ2-2,TRBV10-2,.
CASSLFGTGLFGSNQPQHF,TGTGCCAGCAGCTTATTCGGGACAGGGTTGTTTGGGAGCAATCAGCCCCAGCATTTT,TRBD1,TRBJ1-5,TRBV7-2,.
CASSPETTEKLYSNQPQHF,TGTGCCAGCAGCCCAGAGACGACAGAAAAGCTATATAGCAATCAGCCCCAGCATTTT,.,TRBJ1-5,TRBV7-3,.
CATNRDTEAFF,TGTGCCACCAACAGGGACACTGAAGCTTTCTTT,.,TRBJ1-1,TRBV6-5,.
CASSLDFRGSSGNTIYF,TGTGCCAGCAGCTTGGATTTCCGGGGGAGCTCTGGAAACACCATATATTTT,.,TRBJ1-3,TRBV5-5,once
CASSSRTSYGTDTQYF,TGTGCCAGCAGCTCACGGACTAGTTATGGCACAGATACGCAGTATTTT,TRBD2,TRBJ2-3,TRBV28,.
CASSYPRGMNTEAFF,TGTGCCAGCAGTTACCCCAGAGGGATGAACACTGAAGCTTTCTTT,.,TRBJ1-1,TRBV6-5,.
CASRPDTQETQYF,TGCGCCAGCAGACCGGACACTCAAGAGACCCAGTACTTC,.,TRBJ2-5,TRBV5-1,.
CASDRDRENQPQHF,TGTGCCAGCGACCGGGACAGAGAAAATCAGCCCCAGCATTTT,TRBD1,TRBJ1-5,TRBV19,.
CASSLALGHTEAFF,TGTGCCAGCAGCTTAGCGTTGGGGCACACTGAAGCTTTCTTT,.,TRBJ1-1,TRBV7-2,.
CSASLWGDLPTETQYF,TGCAGTGCTAGTCTTTGGGGGGATTTACCGACAGAGACCCAGTACTTC,.,TRBJ2-5,TRBV20-1,.
CASSGGSAYNEQFF,TGTGCCAGCAGTGGCGGGAGTGCCTACAATGAGCAGTTCTTC,TRBD2,TRBJ2-1,TRBV27,.
CASSPVQGGYGYTF,TGTGCCAGCAGCCCGGTCCAGGGAGGATATGGCTACACCTTC,.,TRBJ1-2,TRBV5-4,few
CATIGQFNTGELFF,TGCGCCACCATCGGACAGTTTAACACCGGGGAGCTGTTTTTT,.,TRBJ2-2,TRBV5-1,.
CASSQDRQVTEAFF,TGTGCCAGCAGCCAAGATCGGCAGGTCACTGAAGCTTTCTTT,.,TRBJ1-1,TRBV3-1/TRBV3-2,.
CASRPTRTGGVNYGYTF,TGTGCCAGCAGGCCGACCCGGACAGGGGGAGTAAACTATGGCTACACCTTC,TRBD1,TRBJ1-2,TRBV7-9,.
CASSTLGQFSGNTIYF,TGTGCCAGCAGTACGTTGGGACAGTTCTCTGGAAACACCATATATTTT,TRBD1,TRBJ1-3,TRBV13,.
CATSMDRGGPYEQYF,TGTGCCACCAGCATGGACAGGGGAGGCCCCTACGAGCAGTACTTC,TRBD1,TRBJ2-7,TRBV15,.
CASNRLAYEQYF,TGTGCCAGCAATCGCCTAGCATACGAGCAGTACTTC,.,TRBJ2-7,TRBV28,.
CASSPTGGRGTQYF,TGTGCCAGCAGCCCAACAGGGGGCAGGGGTACGCAGTATTTT,TRBD1,TRBJ2-3,TRBV3-1/TRBV3-2,.
CASSQERDQPQHF,TGCGCCAGCAGCCAAGAGCGGGATCAGCCCCAGCATTTT,.,TRBJ1-5,TRBV4-1,.
CAWRRGLRGYTF,TGTGCCTGGCGCCGCGGGTTACGAGGCTACACCTTC,.,TRBJ1-2,TRBV30,.
CASSNPTPEQYF,TGTGCCAGCAGCAACCCCACACCCGAGCAGTACTTC,.,TRBJ2-7,TRBV28,.
CASSSAPLAGGPLNEQFF,TGCGCCAGCAGCTCTGCCCCTCTAGCGGGAGGGCCCTTAAATGAGCAGTTCTTC,TRBD2,TRBJ2-1,TRBV5-1,.
CASSFVRGGTSNQPQHF,TGTGCCAGCAGCTTTGTGAGAGGGGGAACTAGCAATCAGCCCCAGCATTTT,.,TRBJ1-5,TRBV7-9,.
CASSERDSEKLFF,TGTGCCAGCAGTGAACGGGACAGTGAAAAACTGTTTTTT,TRBD1,TRBJ1-4,TRBV6-1,.
CASSKGQADTQYF,TGCGCCAGCAGCAAGGGACAGGCAGATACGCAGTATTTT,TRBD1,TRBJ2-3,TRBV5-1,few
CASSQDLQGPNSPLHF,TGTGCCAGCAGCCAAGACCTACAGGGACCAAATTCACCCCTCCACTTT,.,TRBJ1-6,TRBV14,few
CASSLAEEHEKLFF,TGTGCCAGCAGCTTAGCGGAGGAGCATGAAAAACTGTTTTTT,.,TRBJ1-4,TRBV7-9,.
CASSQDRTNYEQYF,TGCGCCAGCAGCCAAGATCGCACTAACTACGAGCAGTACTTC,.,TRBJ2-7,TRBV4-1,.
CASSRDANYGYTF,TGTGCCAGCAGCAGAGATGCTAACTATGGCTACACCTTC,.,TRBJ1-2,TRBV9,.
CASNDGEYEQYF,TGTGCCAGCAACGACGGGGAGTACGAGCAGTACTTC,.,TRBJ2-7,TRBV28,.
CASSQDRLAGSYEQYF,TGTGCCAGCAGCCAAGATAGGCTAGCGGGGTCCTACGAGCAGTACTTC,TRBD2,TRBJ2-7,TRBV4-2,.
CSVARDRARGGYTF,TGCAGCGTGGCCCGGGACAGGGCGAGGGGTGGCTACACCTTC,TRBD1,TRBJ1-2,TRBV29-1,once
CASSARQNTGELFF,TGTGCCAGCAGTGCAAGACAGAACACCGGGGAGCTGTTTTTT,.,TRBJ2-2,TRBV25-1,.
CAWSVRDLSGYTIYF,TGTGCCTGGAGTGTAAGGGACTTAAGTGGATACACCATATATTTT,.,TRBJ1-3,TRBV30,.
CACRDRGVQGYTF,TGTGCCTGCCGGGACAGGGGAGTACAGGGCTACACCTTC,TRBD1,TRBJ1-2,TRBV30,.
CASSATGGYEQYF,TGTGCCAGCTCAGCGACAGGGGGCTACGAGCAGTACTTC,TRBD1,TRBJ2-7,TRBV18,few
CAISVGSAYEQYF,TGTGCCATCAGTGTCGGGTCGGCCTACGAGCAGTACTTC,.,TRBJ2-7,TRBV10-3,.
CASSDRGPYNEQFF,TGTGCCAGCAGTGACAGGGGGCCCTACAATGAGCAGTTCTTC,TRBD1,TRBJ2-1,TRBV27,.
CASRTSGVGGAFF,TGTGCCAGCAGGACATCGGGAGTCGGCGGGGCTTTCTTT,.,TRBJ1-1,TRBV5-6,once
CAWSVGSGSGADTQYF,TGTGCCTGGAGTGTAGGTAGCGGGAGTGGCGCAGATACGCAGTATTTT,TRBD2,TRBJ2-3,TRBV30,.
CASSFGQGETQYF,TGCGCCAGCAGCTTCGGACAGGGTGAGACCCAGTACTTC,TRBD1,TRBJ2-5,TRBV5-1,.
CASSPRTSGSSSYNEQFF,TGTGCCAGCTCCCCGAGGACTAGCGGGAGCTCCTCCTACAATGAGCAGTTCTTC,TRBD2,TRBJ2-1,TRBV18,.
CASSPDRGHSYEQYF,TGCGCCAGCAGTCCGGACAGGGGACACTCCTACGAGCAGTACTTC,TRBD1,TRBJ2-7,TRBV5-1,.
CASSLGPGRSTEAFF,TGTGCCAGCAGCTTAGGTCCAGGGAGGAGCACTGAAGCTTTCTTT,.,TRBJ1-1,TRBV7-2,.
CASSEFFGNTIYF,TGTGCCAGTAGTGAGTTTTTTGGAAACACCATATATTTT,.,TRBJ1-3,TRBV19,.
CATSQTGFFQPQHF,TGTGCCACCAGCCAAACAGGGTTCTTCCAGCCCCAGCATTTT,.,TRBJ1-5,TRBV24-1,.